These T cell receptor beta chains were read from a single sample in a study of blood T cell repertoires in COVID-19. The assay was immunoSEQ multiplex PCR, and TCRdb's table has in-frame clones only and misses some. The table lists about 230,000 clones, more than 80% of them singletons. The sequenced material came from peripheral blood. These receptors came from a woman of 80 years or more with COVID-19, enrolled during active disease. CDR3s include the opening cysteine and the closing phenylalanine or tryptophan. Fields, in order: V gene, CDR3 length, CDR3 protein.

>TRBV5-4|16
CASSPQGAGITDTQYF
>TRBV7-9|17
CALGRLGGYGFSPEAFF
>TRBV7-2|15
CASSPQGARNTEAFF
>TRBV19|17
CASSRFPPGQKNSPLHF
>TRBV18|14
CASSPPVGAGELFF
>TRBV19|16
CASSVYYRGVNTEAFF
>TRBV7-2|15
CASSFAGGPGQPQHF
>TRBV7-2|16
CASSLALAGDKATQYF
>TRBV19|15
CASSMRTGLTDTQYF
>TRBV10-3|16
CAISESDWSSGNTIYF
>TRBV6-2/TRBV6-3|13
CASSYGRWGTQYF
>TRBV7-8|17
CASSLVLAAMGTDTQYF
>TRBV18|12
CASSSTGDTQYF
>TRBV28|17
CASKLRQGASPDTEAFF
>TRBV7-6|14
CASSHAGSANEQFF
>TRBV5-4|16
CASSLVLAGGRNEQFF
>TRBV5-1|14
CASSRLQGARGYTF
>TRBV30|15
CAWSVRGASGNTIYF
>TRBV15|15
CATSGTGAIGNGYTF
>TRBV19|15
CASSIGRTVPTEAFF
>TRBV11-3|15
CASSLGGTNTGELFF
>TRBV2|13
CACYAGGNQPQHF
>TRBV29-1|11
CSVSGAYEQYF
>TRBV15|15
CATSRGDNSNQPQHF
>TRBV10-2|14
CASGRTQGPQPQHF
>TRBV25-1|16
CASSEGGVPSTGELFF
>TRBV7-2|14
CASSVQGVGDTQYF
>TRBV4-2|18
CASSQDRGTSGPGLSQYF
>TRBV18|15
CASHLGVAGVGEQFF
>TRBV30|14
CAWSAGQGNQPQHF
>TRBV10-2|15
CASPTGQACEQPQHF
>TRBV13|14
CASSSLQGRGGYTF
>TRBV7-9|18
CASSLAQGPRGVYEKLFF
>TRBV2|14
CASSIQGFNYGYTF
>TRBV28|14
CASSLNRQKGGYTF
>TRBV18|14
CASSPPDNSYEQYF
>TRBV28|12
CAGGGSNQPQHF
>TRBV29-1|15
CSALKLAGVSYEQYF
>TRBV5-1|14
CASTAGTGTGEQYF
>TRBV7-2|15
CASSLEGGAGETQYF
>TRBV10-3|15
CAISEPQADNTEAFF
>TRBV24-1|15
CATSDSGTVQETQYF
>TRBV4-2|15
CASSQGTSGGYEQFF
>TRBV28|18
CASSLEGSGSSYNSPLHF
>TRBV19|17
CASSIDVNRGATGELFF
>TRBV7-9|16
CASSKSYGTGGYEQYF
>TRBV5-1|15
CASSSSGPTYNEQFF
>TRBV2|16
CASSGSRTAILGELFF
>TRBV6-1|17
CASSEAGRGLAKNIQYF